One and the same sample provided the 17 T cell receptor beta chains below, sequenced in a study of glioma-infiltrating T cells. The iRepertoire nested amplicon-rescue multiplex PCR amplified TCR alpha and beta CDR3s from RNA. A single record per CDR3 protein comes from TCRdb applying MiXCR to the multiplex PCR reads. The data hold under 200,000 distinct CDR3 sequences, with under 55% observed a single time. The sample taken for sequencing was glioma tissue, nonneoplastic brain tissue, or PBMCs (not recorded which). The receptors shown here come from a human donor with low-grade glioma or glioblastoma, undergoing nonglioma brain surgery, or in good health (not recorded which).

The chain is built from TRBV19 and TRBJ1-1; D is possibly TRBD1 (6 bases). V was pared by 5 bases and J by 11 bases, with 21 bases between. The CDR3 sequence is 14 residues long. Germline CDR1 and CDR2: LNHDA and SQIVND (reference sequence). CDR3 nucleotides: TGTGCCAGTAGTCGACAAAGGACAGTAGGGCCTGCTTTCTTT. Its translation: CASSRQRTVGPAFF.

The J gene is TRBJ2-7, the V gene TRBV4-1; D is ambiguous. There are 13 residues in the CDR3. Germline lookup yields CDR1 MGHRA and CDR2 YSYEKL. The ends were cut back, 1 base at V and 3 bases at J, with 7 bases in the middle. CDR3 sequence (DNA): TGCGCCAGCAGCCAAGCGATCAACTACGAGCAGTACTTC. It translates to CASSQAINYEQYF.

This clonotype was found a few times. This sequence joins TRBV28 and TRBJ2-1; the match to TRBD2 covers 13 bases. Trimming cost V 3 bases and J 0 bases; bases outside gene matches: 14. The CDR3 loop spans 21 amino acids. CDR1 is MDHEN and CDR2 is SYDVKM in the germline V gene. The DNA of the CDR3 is TGTGCCAGCAGTTTTCGCATCGGGACTAGCGGGATTTCTTTCTCCTACAATGAGCAGTTCTTC. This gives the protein CASSFRIGTSGISFSYNEQFF.

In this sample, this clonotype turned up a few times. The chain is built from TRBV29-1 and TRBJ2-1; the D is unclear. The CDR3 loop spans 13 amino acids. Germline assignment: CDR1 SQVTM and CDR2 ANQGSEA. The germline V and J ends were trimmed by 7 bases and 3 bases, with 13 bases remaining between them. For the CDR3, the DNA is TGCAGCGCCCAAAAGGGTGACTACAATGAGCAGTTCTTC. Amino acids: CSAQKGDYNEQFF.

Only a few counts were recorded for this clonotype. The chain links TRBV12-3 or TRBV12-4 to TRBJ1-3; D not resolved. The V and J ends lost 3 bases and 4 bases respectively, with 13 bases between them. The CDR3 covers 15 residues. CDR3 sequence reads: CASSFGGAAGNTIYF. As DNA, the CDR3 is TGTGCCAGCAGTTTTGGAGGAGCGGCCGGAAACACCATATATTTT.

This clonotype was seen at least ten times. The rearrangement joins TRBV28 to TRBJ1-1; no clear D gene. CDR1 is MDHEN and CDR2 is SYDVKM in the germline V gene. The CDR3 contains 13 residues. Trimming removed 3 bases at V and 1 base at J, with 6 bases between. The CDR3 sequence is CASSLKPNTEAFF. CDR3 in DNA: TGTGCCAGCAGTTTGAAACCGAACACTGAAGCTTTCTTT.

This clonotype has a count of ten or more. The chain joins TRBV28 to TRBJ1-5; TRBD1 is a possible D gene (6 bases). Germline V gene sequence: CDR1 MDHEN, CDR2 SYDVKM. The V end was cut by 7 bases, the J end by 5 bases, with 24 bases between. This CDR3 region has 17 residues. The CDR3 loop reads CASTSLLQGMVHQPQHF. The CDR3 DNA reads TGTGCCAGCACCTCCCTCCTACAGGGAATGGTGCATCAGCCCCAGCATTTT.

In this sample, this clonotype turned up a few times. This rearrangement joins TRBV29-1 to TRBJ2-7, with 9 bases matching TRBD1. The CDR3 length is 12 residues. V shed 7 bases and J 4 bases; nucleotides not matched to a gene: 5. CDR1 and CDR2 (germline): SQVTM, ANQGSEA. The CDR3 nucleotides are TGCAGCGGAGGACAGGGGTTATACGAGCAGTACTTC. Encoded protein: CSGGQGLYEQYF.

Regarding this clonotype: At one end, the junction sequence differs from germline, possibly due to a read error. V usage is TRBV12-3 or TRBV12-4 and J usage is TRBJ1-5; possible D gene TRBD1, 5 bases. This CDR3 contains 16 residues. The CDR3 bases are TGTGCCAGCGGTCCCAACTCAGGGAGTAGCAGTCAGCCCCAGCATTTT. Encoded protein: CASGPNSGSSSQPQHF.

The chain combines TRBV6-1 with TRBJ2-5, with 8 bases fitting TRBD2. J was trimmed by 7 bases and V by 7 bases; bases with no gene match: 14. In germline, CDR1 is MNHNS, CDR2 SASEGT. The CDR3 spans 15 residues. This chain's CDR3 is CASTPGLEGSATQYF. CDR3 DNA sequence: TGTGCCAGCACCCCGGGACTAGAAGGGAGCGCGACCCAGTACTTC.

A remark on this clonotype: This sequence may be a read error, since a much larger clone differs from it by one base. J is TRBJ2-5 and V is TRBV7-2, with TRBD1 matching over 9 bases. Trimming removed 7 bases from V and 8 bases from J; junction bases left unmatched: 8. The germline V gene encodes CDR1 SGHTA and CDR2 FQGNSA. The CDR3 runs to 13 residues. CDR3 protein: CASTTQGAHTQYF. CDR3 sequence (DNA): TGTGCCAGCACCACACAGGGGGCACATACCCAGTACTTC.

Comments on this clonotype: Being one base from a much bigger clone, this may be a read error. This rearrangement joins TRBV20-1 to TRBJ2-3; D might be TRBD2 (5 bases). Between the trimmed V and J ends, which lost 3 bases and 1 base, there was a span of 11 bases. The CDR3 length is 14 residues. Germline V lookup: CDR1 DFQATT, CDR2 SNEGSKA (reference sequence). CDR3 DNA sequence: TGCAGTGCTAGGACTATCGGGGGCACAGATACGCAGTATTTT. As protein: CSARTIGGTDTQYF.

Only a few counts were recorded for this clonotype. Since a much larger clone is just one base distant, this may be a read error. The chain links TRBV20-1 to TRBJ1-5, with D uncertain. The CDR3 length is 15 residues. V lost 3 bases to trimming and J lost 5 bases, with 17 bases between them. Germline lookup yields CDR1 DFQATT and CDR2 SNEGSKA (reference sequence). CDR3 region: CSARVSRTGHQPQHF. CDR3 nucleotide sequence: TGCAGTGCTAGGGTCTCCAGGACGGGCCATCAGCCCCAGCATTTT.

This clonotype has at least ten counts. The DNA of the CDR3 is TGCAGTGCTACAGGACCGGGGGGCACTGAAGCTTTCTTT. It encodes CSATGPGGTEAFF. J is TRBJ1-1 and V is TRBV20-1; TRBD1 might be the D (5 bases). Looked up from germline, CDR1 is DFQATT and CDR2 is SNEGSKA (reference sequence). V was clipped by 4 bases and J by 4 bases, with 13 bases between them. The CDR3 has 13 residues.

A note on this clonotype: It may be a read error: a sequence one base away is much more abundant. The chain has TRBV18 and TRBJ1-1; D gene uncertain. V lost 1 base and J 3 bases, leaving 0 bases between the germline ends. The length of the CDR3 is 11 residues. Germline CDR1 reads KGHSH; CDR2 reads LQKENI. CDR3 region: CASSPHTEAFF. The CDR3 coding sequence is TGTGCCAGCTCACCACACACTGAAGCTTTCTTT. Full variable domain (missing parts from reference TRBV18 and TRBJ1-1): NAGVMQNPRHLVRRRGQEARLRCSPMKGHSHVYWYRQLPEEGLKFMVYLQKENIIDESGMPKERFSAEFPKEGPSILRIQQVVRGDSAAYFCASSPHTEAFFGQGTRLTVV.

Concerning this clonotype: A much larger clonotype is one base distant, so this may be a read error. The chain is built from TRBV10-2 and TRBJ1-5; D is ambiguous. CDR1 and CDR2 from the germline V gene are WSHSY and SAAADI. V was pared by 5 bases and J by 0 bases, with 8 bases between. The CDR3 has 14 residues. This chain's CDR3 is CASSSDPSNQPQHF. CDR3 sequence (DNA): TGCGCCAGCAGTTCGGACCCTAGCAATCAGCCCCAGCATTTT.

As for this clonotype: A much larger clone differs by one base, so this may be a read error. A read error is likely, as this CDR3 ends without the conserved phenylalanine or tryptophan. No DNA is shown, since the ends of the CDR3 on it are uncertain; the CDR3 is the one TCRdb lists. Here the CDR3 reads CATSRLATGGEDLYL. The chain uses TRBV15 and TRBJ2-3; no DNA check was done on the table's D call, TRBD1. Germline V gene data show CDR1 as LNHNV and CDR2 as YYDKDF (reference sequence). A total of 15 residues make up the CDR3, ends included.